The 15 T cell receptor beta chains given below trace back to one sample, sequenced in a study of OX40 agonist ivuxolimab in advanced cancers. The protocol was immunoSEQ multiplex PCR, while the TCRdb copy is restricted to in-frame clones and leaves out a portion. The sample has approximately 39,000 clones, 88% seen once. Sequencing was performed on CD4+ or CD8+ T cells sorted from blood, taken in a trial of the OX40 agonist ivuxolimab. These TCRs come from an adult with an advanced solid tumor such as melanoma, head and neck, liver or kidney cancer.

The chain has TRBV5-5 and TRBJ2-5; 8 bases align to TRBD1. Germline V gene lookup returns CDR1 SGHKS and CDR2 YYEKEE (reference sequence). This CDR3 comprises 15 residues. J gave up 5 bases and V 2 bases, and 8 bases lay outside the gene matches. The CDR3 region is CASSFVQGADETQYF. In DNA form, the CDR3 reads TGTGCCAGCAGCTTTGTGCAGGGGGCTGATGAGACCCAGTACTTC.

The chain joins TRBV6-6 to TRBJ2-7; no firm D call. This CDR3 is built from 15 residues. The V gene's germline CDR1 is MNHNY and CDR2 SVGAGI (reference sequence). V gave up 0 bases and J gave up 5 bases, with 14 bases separating them. The CDR3 DNA reads as TGTGCCAGCAGTTACTCTGTGTCTCGCCAGGACGAGCAGTACTTC. This translates into CASSYSVSRQDEQYF.

This chain joins TRBV19 and TRBJ2-7, with D tentatively TRBD1 or TRBD2 (5 bases each). Between the trimmed V and J ends, which lost 5 bases and 5 bases, there was a span of 7 bases. Germline V gene data show CDR1 as LNHDA and CDR2 as SQIVND (reference sequence). The CDR3 totals 11 residues. The DNA of the CDR3 is TGTGCCAGTAGTTGGGACGACGAGCAGTACTTC. Amino acid sequence: CASSWDDEQYF.

The chain couples TRBV4-1 to TRBJ1-3, with D hard to call. The CDR3 totals 18 residues. Germline CDR1 reads MGHRA; CDR2 reads YSYEKL. V lost 0 bases to trimming and J lost 3 bases, with 18 bases between them. The CDR3 reads CASSQEGSRSALGNTIYF. In DNA form, the CDR3 reads TGCGCCAGCAGCCAAGAAGGCAGCCGTTCGGCCCTTGGAAACACCATATATTTT.

This chain links TRBV19 with TRBJ1-1; D remains unclear. CDR1 is LNHDA, CDR2 SQIVND, per germline (reference sequence). This CDR3 contains 14 residues. The V gene lost 4 bases and the J gene lost 0 bases, with 9 bases spanning the gap. Here the CDR3 DNA reads TGTGCCAGTAGTAATGCGGCCCTGAACACTGAAGCTTTCTTT. Its translation is CASSNAALNTEAFF.

With respect to this clone: The sample holds other DNA sequences that translate to the same CDR3. CDR3 bases: TGTGCCAGCAGCTTCGCCGGGGGGACCGAGCAGTACTTC. Translated: CASSFAGGTEQYF. The chain carries TRBV11-2 and TRBJ2-7; 7 positions match TRBD2. This CDR3 is built from 13 residues. The V and J ends lost 3 bases and 6 bases, in that order; junction bases with no gene match: 5. Per the germline V gene, CDR1 is SGHAT and CDR2 is FQNNGV.

The rearrangement links TRBV5-6 to TRBJ2-7; perhaps TRBD2 as D (6 bases). The CDR3 is 12 amino acids. Germline CDR1 and CDR2: SGHDT and YYEEEE. V was cut by 4 bases and J by 6 bases, with 11 bases left in between. The chain's CDR3 is CASSKLAPEQYF. Written as DNA, the CDR3 is TGTGCCAGCAGCAAACTAGCCCCCGAGCAGTACTTC.

The V gene is TRBV10-3, the J gene TRBJ2-5; the D gene is possibly TRBD2 (6 bases). In germline, CDR1 is ENHRY, CDR2 SYGVKD. Trimming took 5 bases from V and 2 from J, leaving 12 bases between them. The CDR3 consists of 14 residues. The CDR3 here is CAISLAGTQETQYF. The CDR3 bases are TGTGCCATCAGTCTCGCGGGGACTCAAGAGACCCAGTACTTC.

The genes are TRBV11-2 and TRBJ1-2, with a tentative D call TRBD1 (5 bases). CDR1 is SGHAT, CDR2 FQNNGV, per germline. The CDR3 loop spans 14 amino acids. V lost 4 bases, J lost 6 bases, and 15 bases lay in between. The CDR3 coding sequence is TGTGCCAGCAGCTCCAACCCCGGGACGGATGGCTACACCTTC. This sequence encodes CASSSNPGTDGYTF.

This chain joins TRBV28 and TRBJ2-5, with D maybe TRBD2 (6 bases). The tail of the sequence fits TRBJ2-7 better, so the J call may be wrong. The CDR3 contains 14 residues. Germline CDR1 and CDR2: MDHEN and SYDVKM. The CDR3 nucleotides read TGTGCCAGCAGTTTGCGGGACCGCCCCTACGAGCAGTACTTC. Its protein product is CASSLRDRPYEQYF.

This clone was seen a few times. The chain has TRBV28 and TRBJ2-7, with TRBD1 identical over 10 bases. The CDR3 contains 12 residues. With 8 bases clipped from V and 5 bases from J, the junction kept 3 bases outside the gene matches. Germline values: CDR1 MDHEN, CDR2 SYDVKM. Here the CDR3 DNA reads TGTGCCAGCGTCGGGACAGGGGACGAGCAGTACTTC. It yields the protein CASVGTGDEQYF.

The rearrangement joins TRBV5-4 to TRBJ2-1, with D unclear. V dropped 4 bases and J dropped 7 bases, with 9 bases sitting between them. Germline CDR1 reads SGHNT; CDR2 reads YYREEE (reference sequence). CDR3 length equals 12 residues. The CDR3 DNA reads TGTGCCAGCAGCGAAGGACGTAATGAGCAGTTCTTC. It yields the protein CASSEGRNEQFF.

V usage is TRBV7-8 and J usage is TRBJ2-7, with D perhaps matching TRBD1 (6 bases). V shed 1 base and J shed 1 base, with 11 bases lying between them. The length of the CDR3 is 15 residues. The germline V gene encodes CDR1 SGHVS and CDR2 FQNEAQ. For the CDR3, the DNA is TGTGCCAGCAGCTTAGGGAGGACAGAATCCTACGAGCAGTACTTC. Amino acid sequence: CASSLGRTESYEQYF.

The chain joins TRBV7-2 to TRBJ1-5; D perhaps matches TRBD1 (5 bases). Trimming cost V 4 bases and J 0 bases, with 10 bases left between them. The CDR3 extends over 15 amino acids. Germline loops: CDR1 SGHTA, CDR2 FQGNSA. The CDR3 is CASSSTDNSNQPQHF. CDR3 in DNA: TGTGCCAGCAGCTCGACAGATAATAGCAATCAGCCCCAGCATTTT.

In its sample, this clone is medium-sized. The chain recombines TRBV5-8 with TRBJ2-5; no firm D call. This CDR3 region has 14 residues. Germline CDR1 is SGHTS and CDR2 is YDEGEE. Trimming cost V 2 bases and J 2 bases, with 10 bases left between them. The CDR3 DNA reads TGTGCCAGCAGCTTCGGCGCTTCACAAGAGACCCAGTACTTC. This gives the protein CASSFGASQETQYF.